This TCR beta chain comes out of a study of early T cells in non-severe SARS-CoV-2 infection. About the research overall: Sequencing was performed on bulk RNA from unsorted whole blood, leaving chains unpaired. Study results and limitations: Matches to VDJdb favored anti-spike CD8 responses and missed private and CD4 specificities.

Unmatched junction bases numbered 4, after V lost 4 bases and J lost 2 bases. This CDR3 comprises 16 residues. Germline assignment: CDR1 SGHTA and CDR2 FQGNSA. Researchers tagged individual cDNA molecules with unique molecular identifiers. TCRdb analysed the 5' RACE reads with MiXCR anew, one entry per CDR3 protein. The table lists fewer than 30,000 distinct CDR3 sequences, around 5.9% of them singletons. This clonotype was seen many times. What it binds is not known. Material: whole blood. This TCR came from an adult who was a healthcare worker with PCR-confirmed SARS-CoV-2 infection or an uninfected control (not recorded which). The chain joins TRBV7-2 to TRBJ2-3; 12 bases fit TRBD2. The CDR3 nucleotides read TGTGCCAGCAGCTCTAGCGGGGGGGCCTACACAGATACGCAGTATTTT. Protein sequence: CASSSSGGAYTDTQYF.